Below, one T cell receptor beta chain is given with its context. The entry originates in a study of blood T cell repertoires in COVID-19. V dropped 4 bases and J dropped 6 bases, with 16 bases sitting between them. The germline CDR1 and CDR2 sequences are SNHLY and FYNNEI. CDR3 length: 14 residues. Recovered participants had two consecutive negative NP/OP PCR tests, healthcare professional clearance, or symptom resolution. Original methodology: By means of reference gene primer amplification, nucleated cell counts were estimated. Produced via immunoSEQ multiplex PCR; TCRdb's table is partial and in-frame only. That table supplies the V and J calls and clone size; D and trimming were determined from the DNA. The sample consists of under 350,000 clones, 90% of them appearing once.

This chain links TRBV2 with TRBJ2-7; a possible D gene is TRBD2 (5 bases). This TCR was recovered from a man in his 60s who had recovered from COVID-19. Material: PBMCs or T cells enriched from blood (not recorded which). The CDR3: CASSGSPGGCEQYF. The CDR3 region has the DNA TGTGCCAGCAGTGGTTCTCCCGGAGGCTGCGAGCAGTACTTC.